This TCR beta chain comes out of a study of shared clonotypes between healthy human individuals. Study-wide context: Researchers drew samples from two women and a few men aged 18 to 49.

This clone was found once. This same CDR3 is encoded by further DNA sequences in the sample. Repertoires were generated with immunoSEQ multiplex PCR, while TCRdb's copy carries only in-frame clones and drops some. Of about 2.4 million clones listed, approximately 93% are singletons. Trimming removed 2 bases from V and 4 bases from J; junction bases left unmatched: 2. The CDR3 totals 14 residues. Germline values: CDR1 SEHNR, CDR2 FQNEAQ (reference sequence). The receptor was isolated from a man aged 18 to 30 in good health. Some clones in this sample may be carry-over from other donors' samples. This rearrangement joins TRBV7-9 to TRBJ2-7; 10 bases match TRBD1. Sequenced input: naive CD4+ T cells from PBMCs. Sample subset: CD45RA+ positively selected. The CDR3 DNA reads as TGTGCCAGCAGCTTAAGGACAGGGGGGTACGAGCAGTACTTC. This gives the protein CASSLRTGGYEQYF.